The 32 T cell receptor beta chains listed next were all sequenced from one sample in a study of cytomegalovirus exposure and HLA in healthy donors. Only in-frame clones appear in the TCRdb table, and some are missing; sequencing was by immunoSEQ multiplex PCR. The table lists 110,000 to 150,000 clones, 85% to 95% of them singletons. The sequencing sample was made of PBMCs. These receptors all stem from a man younger than 35 in good health and CMV-seropositive.

Regarding this clone: The same CDR3 is also encoded by other DNA sequences in this sample. The chain joins TRBV5-4 to TRBJ2-1, with 8 positions matching TRBD2. J gave up 3 bases and V 0 bases, and 5 bases lay outside the gene matches. The CDR3 is 16 amino acids. Germline CDR1 reads SGHNT; CDR2 reads YYREEE (reference sequence). CDR3 sequence reads: CASSLGSGSLYNEQFF. Written as DNA, the CDR3 is TGTGCCAGCAGCTTGGGGAGCGGGAGCCTCTACAATGAGCAGTTCTTC.

The chain has TRBV7-8 and TRBJ1-1; D is perhaps TRBD1 (5 bases). Per the germline V gene, CDR1 is SGHVS and CDR2 is FQNEAQ. The CDR3 has 14 residues. Trimming stripped 0 bases from V and 7 bases from J, with 12 bases between. CDR3 in amino acids: CASSLAGGSSEAFF. CDR3 coding DNA: TGTGCCAGCAGCTTAGCGGGGGGGTCCAGTGAAGCTTTCTTT.

This rearrangement joins TRBV30 to TRBJ1-2; TRBD1 matches 7 bases. The CDR3 loop spans 17 amino acids. Germline V gene data show CDR1 as GTSNPN and CDR2 as SVGIG (reference sequence). V gave up 1 base and J gave up 1 base; unmatched junction bases: 12. CDR3 in DNA: TGTGCCTGGAGTGGGCCCCCGACAGGGCCCCTTAACTATGGCTACACCTTC. Translating it yields CAWSGPPTGPLNYGYTF.

In its sample, this clone was seen once. The gene calls are TRBV5-1 and TRBJ2-3, with D perhaps matching TRBD2 (5 bases). The germline V gene has CDR1 SGHRS and CDR2 YFSETQ. This CDR3 is built from 12 residues. The V gene lost 4 bases and the J gene lost 6 bases, with 9 bases spanning the gap. The DNA of the CDR3 is TGCGCCAGCAGCGCGGGCGGGGATACGCAGTATTTT. This encodes CASSAGGDTQYF.

This clone was detected once. The chain employs TRBV5-1 and TRBJ1-1, with 8 bases identical to TRBD1. The CDR3 length is 16 residues. The V and J ends lost 4 bases and 1 base, in that order; junction bases with no gene match: 9. Germline V gene sequence: CDR1 SGHRS, CDR2 YFSETQ. CDR3 residues: CASSVIPGTGNTEAFF. The CDR3 DNA follows: TGCGCCAGCAGCGTTATTCCCGGGACAGGGAACACTGAAGCTTTCTTT.

This sequence joins TRBV4-1 and TRBJ2-4; TRBD2 matches 7 bases. The CDR3 spans 16 residues. Trimming took 0 bases from V and 10 from J; bases not matched to a gene: 12. Germline CDR1 reads MGHRA; CDR2 reads YSYEKL. The CDR3 spells CASSQDRDYLWGIQYF. DNA for the CDR3: TGCGCCAGCAGCCAAGACCGGGACTACCTATGGGGAATTCAGTACTTC.

V gene TRBV4-1 combines with J gene TRBJ1-6; possible D gene TRBD1, 5 bases. Trimming took 1 base from V and 8 from J, leaving 12 bases between them. CDR1 MGHRA and CDR2 YSYEKL come from the germline V gene. This CDR3 region has 15 residues. The CDR3 loop is CASSQATTRDSPLHF. In DNA, the CDR3 is TGCGCCAGCAGCCAAGCCACGACCAGGGATTCACCCCTCCACTTT.

The chain couples TRBV5-1 to TRBJ1-1, with 10 nucleotides matching TRBD1. Trimming took 0 bases from V and 4 from J; bases not matched to a gene: 3. This CDR3 contains 15 residues. Germline V gene lookup returns CDR1 SGHRS and CDR2 YFSETQ. The CDR3 sequence: CASSLEGTGATEAFF. The CDR3, as DNA: TGCGCCAGCAGCTTGGAAGGGACAGGGGCCACTGAAGCTTTCTTT.

As regards this clone: Germline is not matched at one junction end, which may reflect a read error. The J gene is TRBJ2-1, the V gene TRBV2; 9 bases match TRBD1. The CDR3 is 15 residues long. Looked up from germline, CDR1 is SNHLY and CDR2 is FYNNEI. The chain's CDR3 is CASSRDREAYNEQFF. Written as DNA, the CDR3 is TGTGCCAGCAGTCGGGACAGGGAGGCCTATAATGAGCAGTTCTTC.

The chain has TRBV5-4 and TRBJ1-1; TRBD1 is a possible D gene (6 bases). The CDR3 length is 14 residues. Germline CDR1 SGHNT, CDR2 YYREEE (reference sequence). Between the trimmed V and J ends, which lost 3 bases and 7 bases, there was a span of 16 bases. The CDR3 nucleotides are TGTGCCAGCAGCTCAATACGGGGGGCGGATGAAGCTTTCTTT. Translated: CASSSIRGADEAFF.

The rearrangement uses TRBV13 and TRBJ1-1; TRBD1 aligns across 8 bases. This CDR3 has 17 residues. Germline values: CDR1 PRHDT, CDR2 FYEKMQ (reference sequence). The V and J ends lost 2 bases and 1 base, in that order; junction bases with no gene match: 9. The CDR3 DNA sequence: TGTGCCAGCAGCTTAAGAGGACAGGGCGCTGGGAACACTGAAGCTTTCTTT. Protein product: CASSLRGQGAGNTEAFF.

This chain connects TRBV28 to TRBJ2-7; 12 bases fit TRBD2. Germline V gene sequence: CDR1 MDHEN, CDR2 SYDVKM. This CDR3 is 17 amino acids long. Losses at the gene ends were 6 bases for V and 2 bases for J; bases not matched to a gene: 11. The CDR3, as DNA: TGTGCCAGCAGCTATTATGGAGCTAGCGGGAGGGCCTACGAGCAGTACTTC. Residues: CASSYYGASGRAYEQYF.

The chain is built from TRBV5-1 and TRBJ2-7; D may be TRBD2 (6 bases). V lost 3 bases to trimming and J lost 3 bases, with 16 bases between them. The CDR3 loop spans 15 amino acids. Germline lookup yields CDR1 SGHRS and CDR2 YFSETQ. The CDR3: CASSSVPGLSYEQYF. For the CDR3, the DNA is TGCGCCAGCAGCTCTGTACCGGGACTCAGCTACGAGCAGTACTTC.

The rearrangement joins TRBV7-9 to TRBJ1-4, with TRBD1 as a possible D gene (5 bases). The ends were cut back, 5 bases at V and 0 bases at J, with 10 bases in the middle. The CDR3 runs 15 residues. Germline V CDR1 and CDR2: SEHNR, FQNEAQ (reference sequence). The CDR3 here is CASSPGTATNEKLFF. CDR3 in DNA: TGTGCCAGCAGCCCGGGGACTGCAACTAATGAAAAACTGTTTTTT.

This rearrangement joins TRBV5-1 to TRBJ2-3, with TRBD2 matching 9 bases. The CDR3 runs to 15 residues. Germline V CDR1 and CDR2: SGHRS, YFSETQ. V was pared by 2 bases and J by 3 bases, with 4 bases of the junction left unmatched. The CDR3 reads CASSLLAGPTDTQYF. The DNA for the CDR3 is TGCGCCAGCAGCTTACTAGCGGGTCCGACAGATACGCAGTATTTT.

The CDR3 DNA follows: TGCGCCAGCAGCGACCCGGGACAGGGCCTCTACGAGCAGTACTTC. Residues: CASSDPGQGLYEQYF. The chain combines TRBV5-1 with TRBJ2-7; 9 bases agree with TRBD1. The CDR3 loop spans 15 amino acids. Germline-derived CDR1 and CDR2 are SGHRS and YFSETQ. Trimming took 4 bases from V and 3 from J; bases not matched to a gene: 8.

The CDR3 sequence is CASSLGQSYGYTF. The CDR3 DNA reads as TGTGCCAGCAGTTTAGGACAGTCCTATGGCTACACCTTC. V usage is TRBV28 and J usage is TRBJ1-2; D possibly corresponds to TRBD1 (6 bases). Looked up from germline, CDR1 is MDHEN and CDR2 is SYDVKM. The V end lost 2 bases, the J end lost 4 bases, and 8 bases lay between the germline ends. CDR3 length: 13 amino acids.

J is TRBJ1-2 and V is TRBV2; 7 bases line up with TRBD1. The length of the CDR3 is 17 residues. J gave up 4 bases and V 3 bases, and 14 bases lay outside the gene matches. The V gene's germline CDR1 is SNHLY and CDR2 FYNNEI. CDR3 loop: CASSDFLRDRPLYGYTF. CDR3 nucleotide sequence: TGTGCCAGCAGTGATTTTTTGCGGGACAGACCCCTCTATGGCTACACCTTC.

The V call is TRBV10-3, the J call TRBJ2-2; 9 bases map to TRBD2. The CDR3 spans 17 residues. The junction had 14 bases not matched to a gene; V was cut back by 6 bases and J by 6 bases. CDR1 and CDR2 (germline): ENHRY, SYGVKD. CDR3 amino acids: CAISFSAGGPSAGELFF. DNA of the CDR3: TGTGCCATCAGCTTCTCAGCGGGAGGTCCCTCCGCCGGGGAGCTGTTTTTT.

The V call is TRBV19, the J call TRBJ2-7; D gene uncertain. Trimming removed 4 bases from V and 4 bases from J, with 5 bases in between. CDR3 length: 11 residues. From germline, CDR1 is LNHDA and CDR2 SQIVND (reference sequence). The CDR3 DNA reads as TGTGCCAGTAGTAACAGATACGAGCAGTACTTC. This sequence encodes CASSNRYEQYF.

The rearrangement links TRBV18 to TRBJ1-1; TRBD1 matches 7 bases. The V gene end was trimmed by 8 bases and the J gene end by 0 bases; junction bases not matched to a gene: 3. This CDR3 comprises 13 residues. CDR1 KGHSH and CDR2 LQKENI come from the germline V gene. The CDR3 sequence: CASQGQLNTEAFF. The CDR3 DNA sequence: TGTGCCAGCCAGGGACAGCTGAACACTGAAGCTTTCTTT.

The V and J genes are TRBV5-1 and TRBJ2-5, with 12 bases identical to TRBD1. Germline assignment: CDR1 SGHRS and CDR2 YFSETQ. The CDR3 length is 16 residues. The V and J ends lost 5 bases and 5 bases, in that order; junction bases with no gene match: 10. Here the CDR3 reads CASREGTGGAGETQYF. DNA of the CDR3: TGCGCCAGCAGAGAGGGGACAGGGGGCGCGGGGGAGACCCAGTACTTC.

V is TRBV27 and J is TRBJ2-1, with D uncertain. The CDR3 has 14 amino acids. V lost 0 bases to trimming and J lost 7 bases, with 10 bases between them. Per the germline V gene, CDR1 is MNHEY and CDR2 is SMNVEV (reference sequence). CDR3 nucleotide sequence: TGTGCCAGCAGTTTATCGGCCCAGGCGAATGAGCAGTTCTTC. Its translation is CASSLSAQANEQFF.

The rearrangement uses TRBV28 and TRBJ2-1, with D possibly matching TRBD2 (5 bases). CDR1 MDHEN and CDR2 SYDVKM come from the germline V gene. The V end lost 7 bases, the J end lost 1 base, and 11 bases lay between the germline ends. The CDR3 loop spans 14 amino acids. CDR3 protein: CASIPRGSYNEQFF. CDR3 nucleotide sequence: TGTGCCAGCATCCCCCGGGGATCCTACAATGAGCAGTTCTTC.

J is TRBJ2-3 and V is TRBV7-9; D unresolved. V was cut by 2 bases and J by 2 bases, with 5 bases left in between. The length of the CDR3 is 13 residues. Germline loops: CDR1 SEHNR, CDR2 FQNEAQ (reference sequence). This CDR3 reads CASSLLSTDTQYF. CDR3 bases: TGTGCCAGCAGCTTACTTTCCACAGATACGCAGTATTTT.

The chain couples TRBV30 to TRBJ2-3; 10 bases line up with TRBD1. V was clipped by 3 bases and J by 3 bases; unmatched bases: 6. The CDR3 sequence is 15 residues long. Germline CDR1 GTSNPN, CDR2 SVGIG (reference sequence). CDR3 bases: TGTGCCTGGAGCGCCGGGACAGGGGAGACAGATACGCAGTATTTT. Translating it yields CAWSAGTGETDTQYF.

This clone showed up just once. The chain links TRBV5-1 to TRBJ2-3; 8 bases map to TRBD1. CDR3 length: 14 residues. CDR1 is SGHRS, CDR2 YFSETQ, per germline. With 3 bases clipped from V and 3 bases from J, the junction kept 3 bases outside the gene matches. For the CDR3, the DNA is TGCGCCAGCAGCTCTAGACAGGGGACAGATACGCAGTATTTT. Translated: CASSSRQGTDTQYF.

The gene calls are TRBV10-3 and TRBJ2-7, with D unresolved. This CDR3 has 15 amino acids. Trimming pared 4 bases from V and 2 bases from J, leaving 15 bases between. Germline V gene data show CDR1 as ENHRY and CDR2 as SYGVKD. The CDR3 DNA reads as TGTGCCATCAGTGGGAGTTTAGAGAGAACCTACGAGCAGTACTTC. Translated: CAISGSLERTYEQYF.

The V call is TRBV4-1, the J call TRBJ2-7; D possibly corresponds to TRBD2 (5 bases). Trimming removed 4 bases from V and 7 bases from J, with 17 bases in between. CDR1 and CDR2 from the germline V gene are MGHRA and YSYEKL. The CDR3 contains 14 residues. CDR3 DNA: TGCGCCAGCAGCCCGGACTCCACCCCTGTTGAGCAGTACTTC. Protein sequence: CASSPDSTPVEQYF.

This chain uses TRBV6-5 with TRBJ2-6, with D maybe TRBD1 (5 bases). The CDR3 has 15 amino acids. The V end was cut by 5 bases, the J end by 0 bases, with 8 bases between. The germline CDR1 and CDR2 sequences are MNHEY and SVGAGI. The DNA for the CDR3 is TGTGCCAGCAGTCGACAGATCTCTGGGGCCAACGTCCTGACTTTC. Protein: CASSRQISGANVLTF.

The chain has TRBV11-2 and TRBJ2-7, with 11 bases identical to TRBD1. There are 13 residues in the CDR3. Germline V gene data show CDR1 as SGHAT and CDR2 as FQNNGV. V trimming: 6 bases; J trimming: 7 bases; junction bases outside the gene matches: 5. CDR3: CASSSGTGGEQYF. Here the CDR3 DNA reads TGTGCCAGCAGTTCTGGGACAGGGGGGGAGCAGTACTTC.

The gene calls are TRBV5-1 and TRBJ2-7; 7 nucleotides match TRBD2. Trimming at V came to 2 bases and at J to 2 bases, leaving 4 bases not matched to a gene. CDR1 is SGHRS and CDR2 is YFSETQ in the germline V gene. CDR3 length: 14 amino acids. The CDR3 nucleotides are TGCGCCAGCAGCTTTCGGGGGGAACCCTACGAGCAGTACTTC. This codes for CASSFRGEPYEQYF. The variable domain in full, with the rest retrieved from reference TRBV5-1 and TRBJ2-7, is KAGVTQTPRYLIKTRGQQVTLSCSPISGHRSVSWYQQTPGQGLQFLFEYFSETQRNKGNFPGRFSGRQFSNSRSEMNVSTLELGDSALYLCASSFRGEPYEQYFGPGTRLTVT.